One and the same sample provided the 2 T cell receptor beta chains below, sequenced in a study of blood T cell repertoires in COVID-19. TCRdb's copy holds only in-frame clones and misses some; the assay was immunoSEQ multiplex PCR. In the table there are about 71,000 clones, roughly 89% of which are singletons. Material for sequencing was peripheral blood. These receptors came from a man over 45 with active COVID-19.

The V gene is TRBV5-6, the J gene TRBJ1-6; TRBD1 might be the D (5 bases). The CDR3 length is 16 residues. Trimming left V 0 bases short and J 0 bases short, with 7 bases between. Germline-derived CDR1 and CDR2 are SGHDT and YYEEEE. The CDR3 bases are TGTGCCAGCAGCTTGGAGGGGAACTCCTATAATTCACCCCTCCACTTT. It yields the protein CASSLEGNSYNSPLHF.

The chain is built from TRBV4-1 and TRBJ2-5; 7 bases line up with TRBD1. The length of the CDR3 is 13 residues. Losses at the gene ends were 4 bases for V and 3 bases for J; bases not matched to a gene: 2. The germline V gene encodes CDR1 MGHRA and CDR2 YSYEKL. CDR3 region: CASSPGQEETQYF. The CDR3 DNA reads TGCGCCAGCAGCCCCGGACAGGAAGAGACCCAGTACTTC.